The entry that follows covers one T cell receptor beta chain sequence. RNA totalling about 0.5 to 1 ug underwent reverse transcription with random hexamers. MiXCR, run by TCRdb on the immunoSEQ multiplex PCR reads, gives a single entry per CDR3 protein. The table includes more than 95,000 distinct CDR3 sequences, 80% to 95% detected once. The data were obtained in a study of CD8 T cells in Susac syndrome. This sequence originates from a human donor with multiple sclerosis. Material: CD8+ T cells from PBMCs.

CDR3 amino acids: CASRETRTMNTEAFF. CDR3 bases: TGTGCCAGCAGGGAGACCCGAACCATGAACACTGAAGCTTTCTTT. J is TRBJ1-1 and V is TRBV27, with unresolved D. Germline-derived CDR1 and CDR2 are MNHEY and SMNVEV (reference sequence). The length of the CDR3 is 15 residues. V lost 6 bases and J lost 0, with 14 bases in between.